Shown below are 29 T cell receptor beta chains from a single sample sequenced in a study of CD8+CD57+ T cells in acquired aplastic anemia. The study profiled TCR beta VDJ and CDR3 using genomic DNA as template. A single record per CDR3 protein comes from TCRdb applying MiXCR to the reads. Here the sample spans 150,000 to 200,000 distinct CDR3 sequences, 40% to 55% being singletons. The authors sequenced patients whose flow cytometry had shown CD8+CD57+ cell expansion. The sample consisted of sorted CD4+, CD8+, or CD8+CD57+ T cells (not recorded which) from PBMCs. All receptors derive from a human donor with aplastic anemia.

Many counts were recorded for this clonotype. The rearrangement links TRBV5-1 to TRBJ2-1; possible D gene TRBD1, 5 bases. Trimming removed 2 bases at V and 6 bases at J, with 15 bases between. The CDR3 totals 15 residues. Germline V gene lookup returns CDR1 SGHRS and CDR2 YFSETQ. The CDR3 loop is CASSFFDSAPNEQFF. The CDR3 DNA is TGCGCCAGCAGCTTCTTTGACAGTGCCCCCAATGAGCAGTTCTTC.

This chain uses TRBV19 with TRBJ1-2; D call uncertain. Germline CDR1 and CDR2: LNHDA and SQIVND (reference sequence). The V end was cut by 3 bases, the J end by 5 bases, with 13 bases between. CDR3 length equals 14 residues. CDR3 bases: TGTGCCAGTAGTATTTCTGGAGGGAAGTATGGCTACACCTTC. It is translated as CASSISGGKYGYTF.

J is TRBJ2-6 and V is TRBV19; D perhaps matches TRBD1 (6 bases). V gave up 1 base and J gave up 13 bases, with 8 bases separating them. The CDR3 is 12 residues long. Germline CDR1 and CDR2: LNHDA and SQIVND (reference sequence). CDR3 nucleotides: TGTGCCAGTAGTATAGGGGGGACAGTCCTGACTTTC. Translated: CASSIGGTVLTF.

This clonotype was counted between two and nine times. V is TRBV19 and J is TRBJ2-5; 7 bases are a match to TRBD1. V dropped 1 base and J dropped 6; count of bases not matched to a gene: 8. This CDR3 has 15 residues. Germline V CDR1 and CDR2: LNHDA, SQIVND (reference sequence). The CDR3 DNA reads as TGTGCCAGTAGTATAGGTGGGGACAGTCGGAAGACCCAGTACTTC. Translating gives CASSIGGDSRKTQYF. The variable domain in full, completed from reference TRBV19 and TRBJ2-5, reads DGGITQSPKYLFRKEGQNVTLSCEQNLNHDAMYWYRQDPGQGLRLIYYSQIVNDFQKGDIAEGYSVSREKKESFPLTVTSAQKNPTAFYLCASSIGGDSRKTQYFGPGTRLLVL.

The rearrangement joins TRBV5-4 to TRBJ1-1, with no clear D. Germline V gene lookup returns CDR1 SGHNT and CDR2 YYREEE (reference sequence). This CDR3 has 12 residues. Trimming shortened V by 0 bases and J by 7 bases, and 7 bases separated the two germline ends. CDR3: CASSLAYNEAFF. As DNA, the CDR3 is TGTGCCAGCAGCTTGGCTTATAATGAAGCTTTCTTT.

This clonotype was picked up many times. The CDR3 DNA follows: TGCGCCAGCAGCCAAGATCTAAGGAGAGTGAACCCTGGGCAGTACTTC. It specifies CASSQDLRRVNPGQYF. The chain couples TRBV4-3 to TRBJ2-7; D is unclear. Germline assignment: CDR1 LGHNA and CDR2 YSLEER. The CDR3 covers 16 residues. The V and J ends lost 0 bases and 9 bases respectively, with 21 bases between them.

The rearrangement joins TRBV20-1 to TRBJ2-7, with a possible D match to TRBD1 (8 bases). CDR1 and CDR2 (germline): DFQATT, SNEGSKA (reference sequence). Trimming removed 3 bases from V and 2 bases from J, with 17 bases in between. The CDR3 runs 15 residues. CDR3 DNA sequence: TGCAGTGCTAGGTGGGGGGGACAGGAGCCCTACGAGCAGTACTTC. Protein product: CSARWGGQEPYEQYF.

V usage is TRBV6-5 and J usage is TRBJ2-7; perhaps TRBD1 as D (5 bases). The CDR3 spans 15 residues. Germline CDR1 is MNHEY and CDR2 is SVGAGI. Trimming cost V 2 bases and J 2 bases, with 13 bases left between them. CDR3 protein: CASSYGADSPYEQYF. DNA of the CDR3: TGTGCCAGCAGTTACGGGGCGGATAGCCCCTACGAGCAGTACTTC.

This clonotype appeared many times. The V gene is TRBV5-4, the J gene TRBJ1-1, with D unclear. Germline V gene data show CDR1 as SGHNT and CDR2 as YYREEE (reference sequence). The CDR3 has 14 amino acids. V shed 4 bases and J shed 5 bases, with 15 bases lying between them. CDR3 DNA sequence: TGTGCCAGCAGCCGCAACGCGGGAGGGACTGAAGCTTTCTTT. Translated: CASSRNAGGTEAFF.

The chain joins TRBV20-1 to TRBJ2-1; D assignment may be TRBD1 or TRBD2 (6 bases each). The length of the CDR3 is 19 residues. The germline CDR1 and CDR2 sequences are DFQATT and SNEGSKA (reference sequence). Trimming shortened V by 0 bases and J by 0 bases, and 21 bases separated the two germline ends. The CDR3 reads CSARDGRGRGSSSYNEQFF. The CDR3 nucleotides are TGCAGTGCTAGAGATGGCCGGGGGCGCGGGTCAAGCTCCTACAATGAGCAGTTCTTC.

This clonotype was observed at least ten times. The chain combines TRBV7-2 with TRBJ2-3, with 7 bases lining up with TRBD2. CDR1 SGHTA and CDR2 FQGNSA come from the germline V gene. Losses at the gene ends were 4 bases for V and 4 bases for J; bases not matched to a gene: 5. The CDR3 totals 14 residues. The CDR3 reads CASSSPRGADTQYF. The CDR3 bases are TGTGCCAGCAGCTCGCCCCGGGGGGCAGATACGCAGTATTTT.

The V gene is TRBV2, the J gene TRBJ1-4; D unclear. This CDR3 is built from 14 residues. CDR1 is SNHLY, CDR2 FYNNEI, per germline. V was trimmed by 4 bases and J by 5 bases, leaving 11 bases between them. The CDR3 region has the DNA TGTGCCAGCAGTGTTGGGATACTGAATGAAAAACTGTTTTTT. Encoded protein: CASSVGILNEKLFF.

The rearrangement joins TRBV19 to TRBJ2-5, with TRBD1 as a possible D gene (6 bases). The CDR3 totals 14 residues. V lost 4 bases and J lost 5, with 14 bases in between. Germline CDR1 and CDR2: LNHDA and SQIVND (reference sequence). CDR3 protein: CASSTRGGRETQYF. CDR3 sequence (DNA): TGTGCCAGTAGTACGCGTGGGGGCAGGGAGACCCAGTACTTC.

CDR3 DNA: TGCGCCAGCAGCCTCCCGGAGATGATAGTGACTAATGAAAAACTGTTTTTT. Encoded protein: CASSLPEMIVTNEKLFF. This rearrangement joins TRBV5-1 to TRBJ1-4; D uncertain. Trimming removed 4 bases at V and 2 bases at J, with 18 bases between. Per germline, CDR1 SGHRS and CDR2 YFSETQ. The length of the CDR3 is 17 residues.

A remark on this clonotype: This sequence may be a read error, since a much larger clone differs from it by one base. The chain uses TRBV27 and TRBJ2-5; TRBD2 matches 10 bases. Germline CDR1 MNHEY, CDR2 SMNVEV (reference sequence). The CDR3 sequence is 16 residues long. V lost 5 bases, J lost 6 bases, and 12 bases stayed unmatched. CDR3 in DNA: TGTGCCAGCAGTAGGAGTTCACTAGCGGGGACAAAGACCCAGTACTTC. This translates into CASSRSSLAGTKTQYF.

This clonotype appeared many times. The rearrangement joins TRBV9 to TRBJ2-2; D is ambiguous. The CDR3 consists of 14 residues. The V and J ends lost 0 bases and 5 bases respectively, with 8 bases between them. The germline V gene encodes CDR1 SGDLS and CDR2 YYNGEE. Written as DNA, the CDR3 is TGTGCCAGCAGCGTAGACCCCGGGACCGGGGAGCTGTTTTTT. Its translation is CASSVDPGTGELFF.

This clonotype was detected only once. The chain couples TRBV6-1 to TRBJ1-6; 12 bases fit TRBD1. The V and J ends lost 7 bases and 7 bases, in that order; junction bases with no gene match: 2. CDR3 length: 14 residues. Per the germline V gene, CDR1 is MNHNS and CDR2 is SASEGT. CDR3 sequence reads: CASKGQGANSPLHF. The CDR3, as DNA: TGTGCCAGCAAGGGACAGGGGGCCAATTCACCCCTCCACTTT.

V and J are TRBV2 and TRBJ1-1; the match to TRBD1 covers 8 bases. V gave up 6 bases and J gave up 0 bases; unmatched junction bases: 6. The CDR3 contains 15 residues. Germline CDR1 SNHLY, CDR2 FYNNEI. The CDR3 region is CASSGAGGLNTEAFF. CDR3 bases: TGTGCCAGCAGCGGCGCAGGGGGCTTGAACACTGAAGCTTTCTTT.

This clonotype was counted between two and nine times. The rearrangement uses TRBV19 and TRBJ1-6; no clear D gene. The length of the CDR3 is 12 residues. Germline V lookup: CDR1 LNHDA, CDR2 SQIVND (reference sequence). Trimming shortened V by 4 bases and J by 7 bases, and 5 bases separated the two germline ends. The CDR3 DNA reads TGTGCCAGTAGTACTGAAAATTCACCCCTCCACTTT. Amino acids: CASSTENSPLHF.

The rearrangement uses TRBV24-1 and TRBJ2-7; TRBD1 aligns across 9 bases. CDR3 length: 15 amino acids. Germline V lookup: CDR1 KGHDR, CDR2 SFDVKD. V was clipped by 2 bases and J by 3 bases; unmatched bases: 4. In DNA form, the CDR3 reads TGTGCCACCAGTGATTCCCGACAGGGGGGCTACGAGCAGTACTTC. It translates to CATSDSRQGGYEQYF.

The chain joins TRBV25-1 to TRBJ1-1; D uncertain. This CDR3 region has 13 residues. The V end lost 1 base, the J end lost 0 bases, and 3 bases lay between the germline ends. The germline CDR1 and CDR2 sequences are MGHDK and SYGVNS. The CDR3: CASSESLNTEAFF. CDR3 nucleotide sequence: TGTGCCAGCAGTGAATCCTTGAACACTGAAGCTTTCTTT.

Concerning this clonotype: One end of the junction varies from germline; a read error may be responsible. V usage is TRBV11-1 and J usage is TRBJ2-2; TRBD2 matches 13 bases. The CDR3 runs to 17 residues. Per germline, CDR1 SGHAT and CDR2 FQDESV (reference sequence). CDR3 loop: CACSPRLAGGVTGELFF. The CDR3 DNA is TGTGCCTGCAGCCCACGACTAGCGGGAGGTGTCACCGGGGAGCTGTTTTTT.

The chain links TRBV7-2 to TRBJ2-6; 7 bases map to TRBD2. This CDR3 is built from 16 residues. Per germline, CDR1 SGHTA and CDR2 FQGNSA. V trimming: 7 bases; J trimming: 0 bases; junction bases outside the gene matches: 6. CDR3 bases: TGTGCCAGCATCCTTAGCGGGCGCTCTGGGGCCAACGTCCTGACTTTC. Translating gives CASILSGRSGANVLTF.

The chain links TRBV7-8 to TRBJ1-1; D is undetermined. Germline V gene lookup returns CDR1 SGHVS and CDR2 FQNEAQ. The CDR3 is 14 amino acids. The germline V and J ends were trimmed by 4 bases and 1 base, with 10 bases remaining between them. The CDR3 reads CASSSDGENTEAFF. CDR3 nucleotide sequence: TGTGCCAGCAGCTCGGACGGTGAGAACACTGAAGCTTTCTTT.

Many counts were recorded for this clonotype. The chain is built from TRBV25-1 and TRBJ1-6; D remains ambiguous. The germline gives CDR1 MGHDK, CDR2 SYGVNS. V was trimmed by 6 bases and J by 0 bases, leaving 6 bases between them. The CDR3 length is 14 residues. Here the CDR3 reads CASSDSSYNSPLHF. The CDR3 DNA reads as TGTGCCAGCAGCGATAGCTCCTATAATTCACCCCTCCACTTT.

This clonotype was detected many times. The chain is built from TRBV6-1 and TRBJ2-1; TRBD1 is a possible D gene (5 bases). V lost 8 bases to trimming and J lost 0 bases, with 17 bases between them. This CDR3 is 16 amino acids long. Germline loops: CDR1 MNHNS, CDR2 SASEGT. As DNA, the CDR3 is TGTGCCAGCGCTAGGGGCGGCACTCACTCCTACAATGAGCAGTTCTTC. Amino acids: CASARGGTHSYNEQFF.

This clonotype was counted many times. V gene TRBV14 combines with J gene TRBJ1-6; TRBD1 might be the D (6 bases). CDR3 length equals 15 residues. Trimming took 0 bases from V and 9 from J, leaving 12 bases between them. CDR1 and CDR2 (germline): SGHDN, FVKESK. CDR3: CASSQEVGQISPLHF. DNA of the CDR3: TGTGCCAGCAGCCAAGAAGTGGGACAAATTTCACCCCTCCACTTT. Supplemented by reference TRBV14 and TRBJ1-6, the full variable domain reads EAGVTQFPSHSVIEKGQTVTLRCDPISGHDNLYWYRRVMGKEIKFLLHFVKESKQDESGMPNNRFLAERTGGTYSTLKVQPAELEDSGVYFCASSQEVGQISPLHFGNGTRLTVT.

This clonotype was picked up one time. The CDR3 region has the DNA TGTGCCAGCAGCTTAGTGGGGTGGGACACTGAAGCTTTCTTT. As protein: CASSLVGWDTEAFF. This chain links TRBV11-1 with TRBJ1-1; D uncertain. The V gene's germline CDR1 is SGHAT and CDR2 FQDESV (reference sequence). This CDR3 is 14 amino acids long. The V gene lost 1 base and the J gene lost 3 bases, with 9 bases spanning the gap. The complete variable domain, with remaining parts taken from reference TRBV11-1 and TRBJ1-1, reads EAEVAQSPRYKITEKSQAVAFWCDPISGHATLYWYRQILGQGPELLVQFQDESVVDDSQLPKDRFSAERLKGVDSTLKIQPAELGDSAMYLCASSLVGWDTEAFFGQGTRLTVV.

Ten or more counts support this clonotype. The chain joins TRBV5-6 to TRBJ2-7, with 9 bases fitting TRBD1. Germline V gives CDR1 SGHDT, CDR2 YYEEEE. V was clipped by 4 bases and J by 6 bases; unmatched bases: 11. The CDR3 length is 15 residues. For the CDR3, the DNA is TGTGCCAGCAGCGCGGGACAGGGCCTTGTCGGCGAGCAGTACTTC. Translating it yields CASSAGQGLVGEQYF.